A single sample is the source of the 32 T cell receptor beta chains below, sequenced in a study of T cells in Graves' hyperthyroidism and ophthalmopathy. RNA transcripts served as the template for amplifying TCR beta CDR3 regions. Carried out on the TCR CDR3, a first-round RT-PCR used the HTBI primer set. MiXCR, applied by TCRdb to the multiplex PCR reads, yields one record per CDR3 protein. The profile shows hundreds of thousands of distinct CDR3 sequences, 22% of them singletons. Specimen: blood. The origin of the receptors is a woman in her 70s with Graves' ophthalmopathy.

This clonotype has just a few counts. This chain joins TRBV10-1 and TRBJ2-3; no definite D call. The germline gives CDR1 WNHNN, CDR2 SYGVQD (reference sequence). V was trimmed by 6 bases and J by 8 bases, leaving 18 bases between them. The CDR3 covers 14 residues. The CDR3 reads CASRASATSPTQYF. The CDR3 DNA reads TGCGCCAGCAGAGCATCCGCGACCTCTCCTACGCAGTATTTT.

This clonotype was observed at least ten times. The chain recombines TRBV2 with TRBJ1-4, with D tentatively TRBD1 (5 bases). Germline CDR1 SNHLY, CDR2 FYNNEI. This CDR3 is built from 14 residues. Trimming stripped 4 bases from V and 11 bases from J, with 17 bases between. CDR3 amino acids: CASSVGTAGGKLFF. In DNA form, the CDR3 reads TGTGCCAGCAGTGTCGGAACAGCTGGGGGGAAACTGTTTTTT.

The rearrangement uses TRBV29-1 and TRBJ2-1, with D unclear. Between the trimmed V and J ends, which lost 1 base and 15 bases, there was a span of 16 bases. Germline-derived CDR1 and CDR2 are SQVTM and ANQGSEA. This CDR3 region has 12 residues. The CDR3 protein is CSVEVGGSLRFF. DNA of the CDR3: TGCAGCGTTGAAGTTGGTGGCAGTCTGAGGTTCTTC.

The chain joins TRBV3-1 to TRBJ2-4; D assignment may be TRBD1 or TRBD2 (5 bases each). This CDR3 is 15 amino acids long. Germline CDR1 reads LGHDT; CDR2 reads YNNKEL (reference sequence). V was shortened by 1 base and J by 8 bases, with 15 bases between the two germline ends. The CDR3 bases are TGTGCCAGCAGCCAAGCGGGACGTGAATGGGACATTCAGTACTTC. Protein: CASSQAGREWDIQYF.

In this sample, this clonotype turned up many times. In nucleotides, the CDR3 is TGCAGTGCTAGTCTCAGATCCGTTCAGCCCCAGCATTTT. This translates into CSASLRSVQPQHF. This chain joins TRBV20-1 and TRBJ1-5; D is unclear. The CDR3 is made up of 13 amino acids. Between the trimmed V and J ends, which lost 3 bases and 6 bases, there was a span of 12 bases. Germline CDR1 and CDR2: DFQATT and SNEGSKA (reference sequence).

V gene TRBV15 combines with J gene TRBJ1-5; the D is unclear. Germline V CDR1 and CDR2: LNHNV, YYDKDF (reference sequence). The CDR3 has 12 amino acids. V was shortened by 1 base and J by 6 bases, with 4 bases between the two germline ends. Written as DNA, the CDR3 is TGTGCCACCAGCAGAGGATTTCAGCCCCAGCATTTT. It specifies CATSRGFQPQHF.

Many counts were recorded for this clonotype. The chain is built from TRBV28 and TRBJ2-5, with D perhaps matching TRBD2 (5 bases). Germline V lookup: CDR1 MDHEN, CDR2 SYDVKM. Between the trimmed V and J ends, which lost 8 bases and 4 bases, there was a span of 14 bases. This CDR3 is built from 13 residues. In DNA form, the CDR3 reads TGTGCCAGCTGGGAGATGGAGGCAGAGACCCAGTACTTC. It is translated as CASWEMEAETQYF.

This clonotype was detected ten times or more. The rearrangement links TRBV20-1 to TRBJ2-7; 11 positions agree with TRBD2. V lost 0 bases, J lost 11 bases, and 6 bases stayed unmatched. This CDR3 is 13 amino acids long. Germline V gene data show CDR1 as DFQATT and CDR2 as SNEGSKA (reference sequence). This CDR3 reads CSARDLLLAGEYF. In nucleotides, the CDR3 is TGCAGTGCTAGAGACCTTTTACTAGCGGGAGAGTACTTC.

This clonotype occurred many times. The CDR3 loop reads CSASRDSLGEQFF. The CDR3 coding sequence is TGCAGTGCTTCCAGGGACAGCCTAGGTGAGCAGTTCTTC. The V gene is TRBV20-1, the J gene TRBJ2-1; TRBD1 matches 7 bases. This CDR3 has 13 residues. V was clipped by 5 bases and J by 9 bases; unmatched bases: 10. Germline loops: CDR1 DFQATT, CDR2 SNEGSKA (reference sequence).

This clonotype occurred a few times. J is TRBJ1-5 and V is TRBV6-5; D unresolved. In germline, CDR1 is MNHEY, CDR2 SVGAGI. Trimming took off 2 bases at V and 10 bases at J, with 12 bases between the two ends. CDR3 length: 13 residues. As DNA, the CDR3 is TGTGCCAGCAGTTACGCCCAATCAGTCCCCCAGCATTTT. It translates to CASSYAQSVPQHF.

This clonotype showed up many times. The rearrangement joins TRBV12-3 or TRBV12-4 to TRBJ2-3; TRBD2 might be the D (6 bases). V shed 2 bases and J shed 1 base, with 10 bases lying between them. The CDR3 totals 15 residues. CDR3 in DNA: TGTGCCAGCAGTTTATGGCGGGACCGCACAGATACGCAGTATTTT. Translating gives CASSLWRDRTDTQYF.

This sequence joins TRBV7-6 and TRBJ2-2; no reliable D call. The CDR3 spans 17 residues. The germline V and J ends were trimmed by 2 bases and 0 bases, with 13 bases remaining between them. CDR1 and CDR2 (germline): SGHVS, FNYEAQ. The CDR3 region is CASSLSLRRANTGELFF. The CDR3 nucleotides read TGTGCCAGCAGCTTAAGCCTCCGCAGAGCGAACACCGGGGAGCTGTTTTTT.

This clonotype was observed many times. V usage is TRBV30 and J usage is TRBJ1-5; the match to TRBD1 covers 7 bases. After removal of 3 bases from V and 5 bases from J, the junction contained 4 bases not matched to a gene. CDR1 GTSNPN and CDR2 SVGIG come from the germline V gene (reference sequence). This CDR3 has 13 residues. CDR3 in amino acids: CAWSPGTDQPQHF. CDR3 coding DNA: TGTGCCTGGAGCCCCGGGACAGATCAGCCCCAGCATTTT.

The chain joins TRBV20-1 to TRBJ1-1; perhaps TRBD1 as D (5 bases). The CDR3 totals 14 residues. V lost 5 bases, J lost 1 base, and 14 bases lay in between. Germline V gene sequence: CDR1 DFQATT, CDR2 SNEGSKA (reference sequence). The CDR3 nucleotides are TGCAGTGCTGGGAGCAGGGTGGGGAACACTGAAGCTTTCTTT. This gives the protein CSAGSRVGNTEAFF.

CDR3 nucleotides: TGTGCCAGCGCCTTGGGACTCAATGGCTACACCTTC. It translates to CASALGLNGYTF. V is TRBV7-9 and J is TRBJ1-2, with D possibly being TRBD1 (5 bases). The germline V gene has CDR1 SEHNR and CDR2 FQNEAQ (reference sequence). V lost 8 bases and J 6 bases, leaving 13 bases between the germline ends. The CDR3 totals 12 residues.

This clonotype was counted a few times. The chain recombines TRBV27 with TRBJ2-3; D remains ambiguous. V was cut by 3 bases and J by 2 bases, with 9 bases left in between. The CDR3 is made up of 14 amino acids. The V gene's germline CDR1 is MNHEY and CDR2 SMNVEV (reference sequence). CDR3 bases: TGTGCCAGCAGTTTTGGGATATTCACAGATACGCAGTATTTT. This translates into CASSFGIFTDTQYF.

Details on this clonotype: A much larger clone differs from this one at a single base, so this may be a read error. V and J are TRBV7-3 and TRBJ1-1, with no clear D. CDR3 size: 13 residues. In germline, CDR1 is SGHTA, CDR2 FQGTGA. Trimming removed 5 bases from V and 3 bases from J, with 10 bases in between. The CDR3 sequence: CASSPTCDTEAFF. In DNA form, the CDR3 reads TGTGCCAGCAGCCCGACCTGTGACACTGAAGCTTTCTTT.

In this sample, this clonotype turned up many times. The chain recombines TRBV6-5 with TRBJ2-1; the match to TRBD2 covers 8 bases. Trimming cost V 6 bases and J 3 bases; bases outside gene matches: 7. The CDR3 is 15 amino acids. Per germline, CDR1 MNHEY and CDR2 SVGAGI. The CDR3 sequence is CASSNSGSGYNEQFF. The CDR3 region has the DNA TGTGCCAGCAGCAACAGCGGGAGTGGCTACAATGAGCAGTTCTTC.

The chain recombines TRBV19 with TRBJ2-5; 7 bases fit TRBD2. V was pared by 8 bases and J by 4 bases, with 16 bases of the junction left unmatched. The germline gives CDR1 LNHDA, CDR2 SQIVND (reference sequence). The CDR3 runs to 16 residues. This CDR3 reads CASQNPWREQRETQYF. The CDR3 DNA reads TGTGCCAGTCAGAACCCTTGGCGGGAGCAGCGAGAGACCCAGTACTTC.

The DNA of the CDR3 is TGTGCCAGCAGCTTATATGGGCCACGAGGGTTCTTC. This translates into CASSLYGPRGFF. The chain links TRBV7-9 to TRBJ2-1, with D unresolved. With 2 bases removed from V and 15 bases from J, the gap between germline ends came to 14 bases. CDR1 SEHNR and CDR2 FQNEAQ come from the germline V gene (reference sequence). The CDR3 consists of 12 residues.

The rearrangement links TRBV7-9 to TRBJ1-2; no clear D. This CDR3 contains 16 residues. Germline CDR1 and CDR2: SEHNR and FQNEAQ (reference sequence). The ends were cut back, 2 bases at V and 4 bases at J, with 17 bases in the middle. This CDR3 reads CASSLTSSLYLYGYTF. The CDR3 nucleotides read TGTGCCAGCAGCTTAACGAGCTCGCTATATCTCTATGGCTACACCTTC. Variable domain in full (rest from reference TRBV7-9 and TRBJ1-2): DTGVSQNPRHKITKRGQNVTFRCDPISEHNRLYWYRQTLGQGPEFLTYFQNEAQLEKSRLLSDRFSAERPKGSFSTLEIQRTEQGDSAMYLCASSLTSSLYLYGYTFGSGTRLTVV.

The CDR3 loop is CASSGADTVYEQYF. DNA of the CDR3: TGTGCCAGCAGTGGGGCGGACACCGTTTACGAGCAGTACTTC. The chain couples TRBV27 to TRBJ2-7, with a weak D call TRBD1 (5 bases). Germline loops: CDR1 MNHEY, CDR2 SMNVEV (reference sequence). The ends were cut back, 5 bases at V and 4 bases at J, with 15 bases in the middle. This CDR3 has 14 amino acids.

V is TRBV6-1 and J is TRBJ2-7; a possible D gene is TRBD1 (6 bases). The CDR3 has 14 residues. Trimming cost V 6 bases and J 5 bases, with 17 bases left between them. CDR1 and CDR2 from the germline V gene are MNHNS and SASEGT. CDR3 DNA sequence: TGTGCCAGCAGCCTATCCGAAGGGACAAACGAGCAGTACTTC. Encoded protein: CASSLSEGTNEQYF.

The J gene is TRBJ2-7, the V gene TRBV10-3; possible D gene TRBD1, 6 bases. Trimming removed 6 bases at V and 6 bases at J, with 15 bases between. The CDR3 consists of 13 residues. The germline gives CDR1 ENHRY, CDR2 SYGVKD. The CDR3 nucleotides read TGTGCCATCAGGCCGGACAGTACCGCCGAGCAGTACTTC. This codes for CAIRPDSTAEQYF.

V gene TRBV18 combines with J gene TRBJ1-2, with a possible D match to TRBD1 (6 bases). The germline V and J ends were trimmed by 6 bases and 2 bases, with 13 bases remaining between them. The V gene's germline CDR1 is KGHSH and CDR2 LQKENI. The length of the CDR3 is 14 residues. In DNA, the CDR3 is TGTGCCAGCTCCCGGGGGGGGCAGAACTATGGCTACACCTTC. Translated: CASSRGGQNYGYTF. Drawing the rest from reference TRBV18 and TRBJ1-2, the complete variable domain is NAGVMQNPRHLVRRRGQEARLRCSPMKGHSHVYWYRQLPEEGLKFMVYLQKENIIDESGMPKERFSAEFPKEGPSILRIQQVVRGDSAAYFCASSRGGQNYGYTFGSGTRLTVV.

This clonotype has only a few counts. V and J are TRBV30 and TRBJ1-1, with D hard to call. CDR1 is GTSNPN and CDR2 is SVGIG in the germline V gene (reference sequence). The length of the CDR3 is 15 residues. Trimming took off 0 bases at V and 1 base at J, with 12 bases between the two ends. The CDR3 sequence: CAWSVAPAGNTEAFF. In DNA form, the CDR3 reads TGTGCCTGGAGTGTCGCTCCTGCGGGGAACACTGAAGCTTTCTTT.

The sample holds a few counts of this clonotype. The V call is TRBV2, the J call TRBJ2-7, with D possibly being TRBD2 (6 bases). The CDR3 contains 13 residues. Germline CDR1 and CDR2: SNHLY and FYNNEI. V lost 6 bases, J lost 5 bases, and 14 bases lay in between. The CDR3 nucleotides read TGTGCCAGCAGCCGACTAGAATTTAACGAGCAGTACTTC. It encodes CASSRLEFNEQYF.

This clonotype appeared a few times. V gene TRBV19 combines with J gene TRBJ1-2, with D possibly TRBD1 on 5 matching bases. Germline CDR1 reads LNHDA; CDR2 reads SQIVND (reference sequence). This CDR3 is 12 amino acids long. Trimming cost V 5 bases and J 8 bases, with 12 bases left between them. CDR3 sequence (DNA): TGTGCCAGTAGTTTGACAGAAGTCGGCTACACCTTC. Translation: CASSLTEVGYTF.

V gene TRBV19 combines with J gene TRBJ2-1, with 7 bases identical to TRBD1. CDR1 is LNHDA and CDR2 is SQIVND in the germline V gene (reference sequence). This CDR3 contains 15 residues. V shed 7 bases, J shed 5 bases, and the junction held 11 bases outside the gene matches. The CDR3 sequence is CASKLTGTANNEQFF. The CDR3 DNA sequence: TGTGCCAGTAAACTTACCGGGACAGCAAACAATGAGCAGTTCTTC.

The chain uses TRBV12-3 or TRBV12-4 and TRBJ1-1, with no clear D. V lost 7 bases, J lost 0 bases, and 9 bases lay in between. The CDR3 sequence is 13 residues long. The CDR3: CASNHELNTEAFF. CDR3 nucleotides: TGTGCCAGCAACCACGAACTGAACACTGAAGCTTTCTTT.

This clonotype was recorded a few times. CDR3 DNA: TGTGCCAGCGGTCCGGGCCTACCTAATGAGCAGTTCTTC. Its protein is CASGPGLPNEQFF. The V gene is TRBV28, the J gene TRBJ2-1; no clear D. Germline V gene sequence: CDR1 MDHEN, CDR2 SYDVKM. This CDR3 region has 13 residues. Trimming left V 8 bases short and J 7 bases short, with 15 bases between.

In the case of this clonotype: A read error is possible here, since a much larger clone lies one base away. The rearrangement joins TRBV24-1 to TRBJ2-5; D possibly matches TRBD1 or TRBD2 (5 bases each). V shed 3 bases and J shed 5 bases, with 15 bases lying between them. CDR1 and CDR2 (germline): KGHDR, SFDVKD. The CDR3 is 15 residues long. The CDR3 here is CATSDPGAGRETQYF. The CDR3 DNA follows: TGTGCCACCAGTGATCCCGGGGCCGGAAGGGAGACCCAGTACTTC.